One and the same sample provided the 27 T cell receptor beta chains below, sequenced in a study of blood T cell repertoires in COVID-19. Method: immunoSEQ multiplex PCR; TCRdb's copy keeps in-frame clones and lacks some. Of about 130,000 clones detected, about 82% appear once; the ten largest clones hold roughly 4.9%. The sequenced sample consisted of peripheral blood. All receptors come from a human donor in a cohort sampled during active COVID-19.

This clone was recorded once. The chain recombines TRBV27 with TRBJ1-1; 7 bases are a match to TRBD1. After removal of 8 bases from V and 0 bases from J, the junction contained 18 bases not matched to a gene. CDR3 length: 18 residues. Germline CDR1 reads MNHEY; CDR2 reads SMNVEV (reference sequence). This CDR3 is CASGRTPTGARMNTEAFF. The CDR3 DNA reads as TGTGCCAGCGGACGCACCCCTACAGGGGCTAGAATGAACACTGAAGCTTTCTTT.

The gene calls are TRBV9 and TRBJ1-3; D perhaps matches TRBD1 (6 bases). Trimming removed 3 bases at V and 6 bases at J, with 16 bases between. The CDR3 is 15 amino acids. Germline V gene data show CDR1 as SGDLS and CDR2 as YYNGEE. The CDR3: CASSDPAGGENTIYF. The CDR3 DNA reads TGTGCCAGCAGCGACCCCGCGGGGGGCGAAAACACCATATATTTT.

The gene calls are TRBV5-1 and TRBJ2-7, with 10 bases fitting TRBD2. The germline V gene has CDR1 SGHRS and CDR2 YFSETQ. The CDR3 runs to 16 residues. V was pared by 6 bases and J by 3 bases, with 12 bases of the junction left unmatched. This CDR3 is CASTPGPSGSVYEQYF. DNA for the CDR3: TGCGCCAGCACCCCAGGGCCTAGCGGGAGTGTCTACGAGCAGTACTTC.

This sequence joins TRBV3-1 (or the pseudogene TRBV3-2) and TRBJ2-7; D might be TRBD1 (6 bases). V was pared by 1 base and J by 3 bases, with 10 bases between. This CDR3 has 14 amino acids. Germline V lookup: CDR1 LGHDT, CDR2 YNNKEL (reference sequence). The CDR3 loop reads CASSQGRGYYEQYF. The CDR3 DNA reads as TGTGCCAGCAGCCAAGGAAGGGGGTACTACGAGCAGTACTTC.

This clone was detected once. This chain joins TRBV11-3 and TRBJ2-1, with D tentatively TRBD2 (6 bases). Germline loops: CDR1 SGHNT, CDR2 YENEEA. This CDR3 comprises 15 residues. Between the trimmed V and J ends, which lost 1 base and 6 bases, there was a span of 13 bases. The DNA of the CDR3 is TGTGCCAGCAGCTTAGGAGGGCGGGACCCCAATGAGCAGTTCTTC. Translating it yields CASSLGGRDPNEQFF.

This rearrangement joins TRBV27 to TRBJ2-2; perhaps TRBD2 as D (6 bases). Trimming cost V 2 bases and J 7 bases, with 11 bases left between them. This CDR3 spans 14 amino acids. Germline-derived CDR1 and CDR2 are MNHEY and SMNVEV (reference sequence). CDR3 region: CASSLGGFIGELFF. CDR3 nucleotides: TGTGCCAGCAGTTTAGGGGGGTTCATCGGGGAGCTGTTTTTT.

The chain employs TRBV11-3 and TRBJ2-7; possible D gene TRBD2, 5 bases. The CDR3 has 12 amino acids. CDR1 and CDR2 from the germline V gene are SGHNT and YENEEA. Trimming took 5 bases from V and 7 from J, leaving 12 bases between them. The CDR3 nucleotides are TGTGCCAGCAGCCCGACCGGGGTGGAGCAGTACTTC. This codes for CASSPTGVEQYF.

The rearrangement links TRBV2 to TRBJ2-5; no definite D call. V lost 4 bases, J lost 1 base, and 13 bases lay in between. From germline, CDR1 is SNHLY and CDR2 FYNNEI. CDR3 length: 15 residues. CDR3 in amino acids: CASSAGSVSQETQYF. Written as DNA, the CDR3 is TGTGCCAGCAGTGCAGGTTCGGTGTCCCAAGAGACCCAGTACTTC.

The chain is built from TRBV19 and TRBJ2-1, with TRBD1 identical over 7 bases. The trim removed 5 bases at V and 4 bases at J, leaving 8 bases unmatched. Germline V lookup: CDR1 LNHDA, CDR2 SQIVND (reference sequence). The CDR3 covers 15 residues. The CDR3: CASSRQGVSYNEQFF. The DNA for the CDR3 is TGTGCCAGTAGTCGGCAGGGGGTCTCATACAATGAGCAGTTCTTC.

This chain connects TRBV27 to TRBJ1-4, with 7 bases identical to TRBD1. This CDR3 has 15 residues. Trimming took 6 bases from V and 5 from J; bases not matched to a gene: 9. From germline, CDR1 is MNHEY and CDR2 SMNVEV (reference sequence). Here the CDR3 DNA reads TGTGCCAGCAGCTCCCCGGGACAGTTAAATGAAAAACTGTTTTTT. It codes for CASSSPGQLNEKLFF.

With respect to this clone: A read error may account for a junction end that differs from germline. The chain employs TRBV7-7 and TRBJ2-7; 7 bases fit TRBD1. Germline-derived CDR1 and CDR2 are SSHAT and FNYEAQ (reference sequence). The CDR3 is 15 amino acids. As DNA, the CDR3 is TGTGCTAGCAGCCCAGGCCGGGACAGTTCCTACGAGCAGTACTTC. Translation: CASSPGRDSSYEQYF.

CDR3 nucleotides: TGTGCCGGAGGCAGGGGGAAATATGGCTACACCTTC. It codes for CAGGRGKYGYTF. The J gene is TRBJ1-2, the V gene TRBV28; the match to TRBD1 covers 7 bases. The junction had 8 bases not matched to a gene; V was cut back by 11 bases and J by 5 bases. The CDR3 contains 12 residues. The germline gives CDR1 MDHEN, CDR2 SYDVKM.

V usage is TRBV12-5 and J usage is TRBJ1-5, with 8 bases lining up with TRBD1. The CDR3 length is 16 residues. The trim removed 0 bases at V and 5 bases at J, leaving 6 bases unmatched. Germline V gene data show CDR1 as LGHNT and CDR2 as FRNRAP. Here the CDR3 reads CASGLVGRGLHQPQHF. DNA for the CDR3: TGTGCTAGTGGTTTGGTGGGCAGGGGGCTTCATCAGCCCCAGCATTTT.

This chain connects TRBV7-3 to TRBJ1-5; TRBD1 matches 8 bases. Looked up from germline, CDR1 is SGHTA and CDR2 is FQGTGA. The CDR3 is 16 residues long. V shed 1 base and J 6 bases; nucleotides not matched to a gene: 8. CDR3 protein: CASSLMGTGSGQPQHF. Here the CDR3 DNA reads TGTGCCAGCAGCTTAATGGGGACAGGCTCCGGTCAGCCCCAGCATTTT.

The rearrangement joins TRBV6-6 to TRBJ2-7, with D perhaps matching TRBD2 (6 bases). The CDR3 runs to 14 residues. The germline V gene has CDR1 MNHNY and CDR2 SVGAGI (reference sequence). V was pared by 4 bases and J by 5 bases, with 15 bases between. The CDR3 protein is CASSSGRTTDEQYF. CDR3 sequence (DNA): TGTGCCAGCAGTTCTGGCAGGACTACGGACGAGCAGTACTTC.

The chain recombines TRBV2 with TRBJ2-1; D is ambiguous. Germline values: CDR1 SNHLY, CDR2 FYNNEI. The ends were cut back, 5 bases at V and 6 bases at J, with 17 bases in the middle. This CDR3 has 15 amino acids. CDR3 nucleotide sequence: TGTGCCAGCAGTCGAGGTCAACGGAGTGGCAATGAGCAGTTCTTC. Amino acids: CASSRGQRSGNEQFF.

The chain combines TRBV18 with TRBJ2-1; 11 positions agree with TRBD1. Germline values: CDR1 KGHSH, CDR2 LQKENI. The CDR3 length is 15 residues. Trimming cost V 3 bases and J 7 bases; bases outside gene matches: 5. The CDR3 loop reads CASSPPGQGGNEQFF. The CDR3 bases are TGTGCCAGCTCACCCCCGGGACAGGGGGGAAATGAGCAGTTCTTC.

This clone occurred once. As DNA, the CDR3 is TGTGCCAGCAGCAACTACGTGGACAGGGGGGGAAAGGGGGAGTCCTACGAGCAGTACTTC. Translated: CASSNYVDRGGKGESYEQYF. This chain joins TRBV21-1 and TRBJ2-7; the table calls TRBD1, which could not be checked here. TRBV21-1 counts as a pseudogene. The CDR3 spans 20 residues.

This chain links TRBV11-2 with TRBJ1-1; 8 bases align to TRBD1. The CDR3 totals 15 residues. V was pared by 2 bases and J by 3 bases, with 5 bases of the junction left unmatched. Germline V gene sequence: CDR1 SGHAT, CDR2 FQNNGV. The CDR3 loop is CASSLPGQGYTEAFF. The CDR3, as DNA: TGTGCCAGCAGCTTACCAGGACAGGGCTACACTGAAGCTTTCTTT.

This clone showed up just once. J is TRBJ1-5 and V is TRBV6-4; weak D call: TRBD1 (5 bases). Germline V CDR1 and CDR2: MRHNA, SNTAGT. The CDR3 has 15 residues. V lost 0 bases, J lost 6 bases, and 12 bases lay in between. CDR3 in amino acids: CASSDSGEVGQPQHF. CDR3 in DNA: TGTGCCAGCAGTGACTCGGGGGAGGTGGGTCAGCCCCAGCATTTT.

The rearrangement joins TRBV15 to TRBJ1-2; D perhaps matches TRBD1 (5 bases). V lost 0 bases and J lost 6, with 17 bases in between. CDR3 size: 16 residues. The germline V gene has CDR1 LNHNV and CDR2 YYDKDF (reference sequence). CDR3 sequence (DNA): TGTGCCACCAGCAGAGATTTGGCAGACAGAGCTAATGGCTACACCTTC. Encoded protein: CATSRDLADRANGYTF.

This clone was observed a handful of times. The chain carries TRBV9 and TRBJ2-3, with 13 nucleotides matching TRBD2. Trimming took 2 bases from V and 1 from J; bases not matched to a gene: 10. CDR3 length: 19 residues. CDR1 SGDLS and CDR2 YYNGEE come from the germline V gene. This CDR3 is CASSVTEGLAGRRTDTQYF. For the CDR3, the DNA is TGTGCCAGCAGCGTCACAGAGGGACTAGCGGGACGACGCACAGATACGCAGTATTTT.

V and J are TRBV7-2 and TRBJ2-7; 15 positions agree with TRBD2. The ends lost 3 bases at V and 3 bases at J; junction bases unmatched: 9. Germline V gene data show CDR1 as SGHTA and CDR2 as FQGNSA. The CDR3 has 18 amino acids. Here the CDR3 reads CASSLGTSGRRSGYEQYF. CDR3 nucleotide sequence: TGTGCCAGCAGCTTGGGGACTAGCGGGAGGAGGTCAGGCTACGAGCAGTACTTC.

The V gene is TRBV30, the J gene TRBJ2-3; D gene uncertain. Per germline, CDR1 GTSNPN and CDR2 SVGIG (reference sequence). The CDR3 is 13 residues long. Between the trimmed V and J ends, which lost 4 bases and 2 bases, there was a span of 10 bases. The CDR3 DNA follows: TGTGCCTGGAACGTAGTCCTCACAGATACGCAGTATTTT. Translated, it gives CAWNVVLTDTQYF.

The chain has TRBV19 and TRBJ1-5; 7 bases agree with TRBD1. CDR1 and CDR2 from the germline V gene are LNHDA and SQIVND (reference sequence). With V trimmed by 1 base and J by 5 bases, 5 bases remained unmatched. CDR3 size: 15 residues. CDR3 sequence reads: CASSIVLGGHQPQHF. For the CDR3, the DNA is TGTGCCAGTAGTATAGTCCTAGGGGGCCATCAGCCCCAGCATTTT.

This chain uses TRBV6-5 with TRBJ1-1, with a tentative D call TRBD1 (5 bases). Trimming took off 0 bases at V and 3 bases at J, with 14 bases between the two ends. CDR3 length: 16 residues. The V gene's germline CDR1 is MNHEY and CDR2 SVGAGI. DNA of the CDR3: TGTGCCAGCAGTTACTCCGGGGGAAGATGGTACACTGAAGCTTTCTTT. Its translation is CASSYSGGRWYTEAFF.

V usage is TRBV7-9 and J usage is TRBJ2-7, with 7 bases aligning to TRBD2. The V and J ends lost 3 bases and 4 bases, in that order; junction bases with no gene match: 6. Germline values: CDR1 SEHNR, CDR2 FQNEAQ (reference sequence). This CDR3 region has 14 residues. In DNA form, the CDR3 reads TGTGCCAGCAGCTTCGGGGGGACGTTTTACGAGCAGTACTTC. Its translation: CASSFGGTFYEQYF.